The present T cell receptor (beta chain) was sequenced within a study of cytomegalovirus exposure and HLA in healthy donors listed by TCRdb under 2017. Some background on the complete study: According to a later analysis, the 120 or so validation repertoires were produced on the same platform as the approximately 620 repertoires of the first cohort. The aim of the study was to test whether cataloging public T cell receptors could identify signatures of past pathogen exposure. Along with the roughly 710-subject first cohort, a separate validation cohort of 120 different subjects was used. To predict cytomegalovirus infection status, the study combined high-throughput TCR immunosequencing, statistical association of individual TCRs with disease status, and machine learning. Paper-wide results and their limitations: The authors suggested that the approach could potentially be generalized to other disease states and immunological phenotypes. In vitro tests confirmed that a few of the cytomegalovirus-associated TCR beta chains recognize cytomegalovirus antigens. All 120 or so repertoires were used to score co-occurrence in the validation cohort in a later analysis, because that analysis had no HLA typing for the cohort. The study listed 164 TCR beta chains as associated with cytomegalovirus. Across donors, most TCR sequences were observed very rarely, whereas some public TCRs were present in many individuals. Of the cluster scores, roughly 95% were above 0 in a later analysis, which found that TCRs clustered in the first cohort also tended to co-occur in the approximately 130 validation repertoires. The classifier was reported to diagnose cytomegalovirus status with high specificity and sensitivity in both the original and validation cohorts.

The donors belonged to the validation cohort of 120 subjects, which was separate from the roughly 700-subject first cohort. About this clone itself: Its antigen is currently not known. Nothing much larger sits one base from this clone, and base qualities are not available.

The method behind the library was the immunoSEQ multiplex PCR assay. Processing in the source paper ran as follows. A statistical classification framework was built to diagnose cytomegalovirus status from the catalog of TCR beta chain sequences. TCRdb took over this immuneACCESS table, retaining in-frame rearrangements with V and J assigned. Such tables are incomplete; in checked studies, under half of the missing clones stem from an unresolved V gene, and the remainder is unexplained. The V and J calls and clone size were taken over from that table, and D and trimming were inferred from the DNA. This sample gives roughly 120,000 clones in total; around 89% of them show up just once. 1.4% of the sample rests with the top ten. Sequencing input: PBMCs. The clonotype comes from a woman aged 30 to 39 in good health and CMV-seropositive.

CDR3 protein: CASRTGTGPNYGYTF. The nucleotide sequence is given as TGTGCCAGCAGAACCGGGACAGGTCCTAACTATGGCTACACCTTC. The V gene is TRBV4-2 and the J gene is TRBJ1-2; TRBD1 agrees with 8 junctional bases. Clipping removes 6 bases from V and 0 bases from J, with 6 as the unmatched junction base count. The germline V gene yields LGHNA for CDR1 and YNFKEQ for CDR2. Its CDR3 holds 15 amino acids, cysteine through phenylalanine. The entry retains the CDR3 DNA only, 45 bases that are in frame from base 1.